This T cell receptor beta chain was identified in a study of memory CD4+ T cells and cytomegalovirus serostatus. Findings and limits, study-wide: 67 of 164 known CMV-associated TCRbeta sequences appeared in CD4+ memory.

Profiling relied on immunoSEQ multiplex PCR, and the TCRdb table lists in-frame clones only, not all of them. The table records about 67,000 clones, about 80% of them present only once. The sort gate was single viable CD3+CD4+CD8-CD45RO+ cells for memory CD4+ T cells. This clone was found once. Its matching antigen is unknown. The V and J ends lost 2 bases and 7 bases respectively, with 11 bases between them. The germline V gene has CDR1 LNHDA and CDR2 SQIVND (reference sequence). The CDR3 length is 14 residues. V gene TRBV19 combines with J gene TRBJ1-4, with TRBD1 as a possible D gene (6 bases). This clonotype originated in an adult in good health and CMV-seropositive. The sequenced material came from memory CD4+ T cells from blood. CDR3 in DNA: TGTGCCAGTAGTATAACTCCACAGGGTGAAAAACTGTTTTTT. Protein product: CASSITPQGEKLFF.